The subject of this entry is one T cell receptor beta chain. This clonotype has more than one count but fewer than ten. This receptor's antigen is unknown. Base qualities are not recorded, but no much larger clone differs from it by a single base. The instrument was an Illumina NovaSeq 6000. cDNA libraries for TCRalpha and TCRbeta were prepared by 5'RACE using constant-segment primers, with sample barcodes and unique molecular identifiers added. Trizol reagent was used to extract RNA from every sample. The libraries were amplified in two PCR steps, and the second step added a second sample barcode and Illumina TruSeq adapters. The libraries were sequenced on an Illumina NovaSeq using 2 x 150 bp paired-end reads. Per the authors' processing: Demultiplexing of reads and collapsing into UMI-guided consensus sequences were performed with migec v1.2.7. With mixcr v2.1.11, UMI consensuses were aligned to TRA and TRB V and J templates and assembled into clonotypes. Expanded or contracted clonotypes were those called significant by both edgeR and NoisET, with noise models trained on biological replicates. For edgeR calls, the cutoffs were a false discovery rate-adjusted p below 0.01 and a log2 fold-change threshold of 1. As an exploratory analysis of dynamics, max-normalized trajectories of the 1000 most abundant clonotypes were examined with PCA combined with hierarchical clustering. Separately sequenced CD4+ and CD8+ repertoires were used to assign the CD4 or CD8 phenotype of responding clones. Using fastp trimming at Q25 and MiXCR clonotype assembly, TCRdb reanalyzed the public sequencing data and kept in-frame beta chains. Every CDR3 protein is listed once, alongside the most common genes and DNA of its rows. In this record, the V and J calls reflect TCRdb's handling and not the investigators' own analysis. Within this sample are roughly 600,000 distinct CDR3 sequences, with approximately 19% of them counted one time only. Clones ranked in the top ten supply 12% of the sample.

The data belong to a study of T-cell memory formation after mild COVID-19 (dated by TCRdb to the early 2020s). Regarding the study in general: TCR sequence clusters from the two donors were found to be largely donor specific. In two donors, T-cell clones that expanded and contracted after mild COVID-19 were tracked by sequencing TCRalpha and TCRbeta repertoires over time. The cohort comprised two young, previously healthy adult volunteers, one female and one male. Findings and caveats that apply to the study as a whole: SARS-CoV-2 specificity was not confirmed for the second-wave clones peaking on day 37. The study included only a couple of mild cases, and larger cohorts that include severe cases with pre-infection samples were judged to be necessary. From day 15 to 85, contracting clones showed balanced CD4/CD8 phenotypes, whereas a second wave of clones that expanded from day 15 to 37 leaned towards CD4+. Contracting CD4+ clones were found mainly in CM and EM memory subsets, while CD8+ clones were enriched in EMRA. The detection of some responding clones in pre-infection memory suggests that pre-existing cross-reactive memory T cells joined the SARS-CoV-2 response.

The CDR3 measures 17 amino acids from cysteine to phenylalanine. The kept DNA is CDR3 alone, 51 bases in frame from the first base. The junction carries 20 bases between V and J, which are trimmed by 2 bases and 9 bases respectively. CDR1 MNHNY and CDR2 SVGAGI were looked up in the germline V gene (reference sequence). Ficoll-Paque density gradient centrifugation was used to isolate PBMCs. Sequencing was carried out using PBMCs or a T cell subset sorted from them (not recorded which). The source of this sequence is an adult woman who had mild COVID-19 (a few samples of this study predate the infection). The sample titles of this study are shuffled in the database, so cell type and time point are left out; the donor was told from shared clones. The chain links TRBV6-6 with TRBJ1-6; no D segment can be confidently identified. The nucleotides read TGTGCCAGCAGTTACCCCCCTGGATCCGCCGGGCCTTCACCCCTCCACTTT. Its protein is CASSYPPGSAGPSPLHF.